The 28 T cell receptor beta chains presented below share a single source sample, sequenced in a study of T cell changes during pregnancy in multiple sclerosis. TCRdb keeps only in-frame clones here, not all; method: immunoSEQ multiplex PCR. Altogether fewer than 90,000 clones are present, over 85% being singletons, with the ten largest covering roughly 1%. This specimen consisted of peripheral blood, obtained in the first trimester of pregnancy. The receptors originated from a female donor with multiple sclerosis, enrolled in a pregnancy study.

This sequence joins TRBV11-2 and TRBJ2-1, with D tentatively TRBD1 (6 bases). Trimming removed 4 bases at V and 8 bases at J, with 12 bases between. This CDR3 comprises 13 residues. Germline assignment: CDR1 SGHAT and CDR2 FQNNGV. The CDR3 region has the DNA TGTGCCAGCAGCTATAACCAGGGGTATGAGCAGTTCTTC. Residues: CASSYNQGYEQFF.

The J gene is TRBJ2-5, the V gene TRBV11-1; 7 nucleotides match TRBD2. CDR1 is SGHAT and CDR2 is FQDESV in the germline V gene (reference sequence). This CDR3 has 13 amino acids. J lost 5 bases, V lost 2 bases, and 2 bases had no gene match. CDR3 in amino acids: CASSLWGGETQYF. As DNA, the CDR3 is TGTGCCAGCAGCTTATGGGGGGGGGAGACCCAGTACTTC.

This chain joins TRBV27 and TRBJ2-1; weak D call: TRBD1 (5 bases). The germline V and J ends were trimmed by 5 bases and 7 bases, with 9 bases remaining between them. The CDR3 is 12 amino acids. Germline V gene lookup returns CDR1 MNHEY and CDR2 SMNVEV (reference sequence). The CDR3 sequence is CASSPGWNEQFF. DNA of the CDR3: TGTGCCAGCAGTCCAGGGTGGAATGAGCAGTTCTTC.

The chain employs TRBV19 and TRBJ1-5, with 10 bases aligning to TRBD1. This CDR3 contains 19 residues. The V segment lost 7 bases and the J segment 4 bases; nucleotides outside the gene matches: 19. The germline gives CDR1 LNHDA, CDR2 SQIVND (reference sequence). The CDR3 sequence is CASTSKGTGAFDYNQPQHF. The CDR3 nucleotides are TGTGCCAGTACCTCAAAGGGGACAGGGGCTTTTGATTATAATCAGCCCCAGCATTTT.

This chain joins TRBV7-3 and TRBJ1-6, with D tentatively TRBD1 (5 bases). Germline assignment: CDR1 SGHTA and CDR2 FQGTGA. CDR3 length: 13 residues. V shed 4 bases and J shed 9 bases, with 10 bases lying between them. The CDR3 is CASSSTVSSPLHF. The CDR3 DNA reads as TGTGCCAGCAGCTCGACAGTTAGTTCACCCCTCCACTTT.

The chain is built from TRBV27 and TRBJ1-1, with TRBD1 identical over 10 bases. Trimming at V came to 5 bases and at J to 3 bases, leaving 12 bases not matched to a gene. The CDR3 is made up of 17 amino acids. Looked up from germline, CDR1 is MNHEY and CDR2 is SMNVEV (reference sequence). The CDR3 reads CASSPVPGQGRDTEAFF. The DNA for the CDR3 is TGTGCCAGCAGTCCTGTCCCGGGACAGGGGCGGGACACTGAAGCTTTCTTT.

J is TRBJ1-2 and V is TRBV29-1; tentative D call: TRBD1 (6 bases). The germline V and J ends were trimmed by 6 bases and 6 bases, with 14 bases remaining between them. This CDR3 contains 12 residues. Germline V lookup: CDR1 SQVTM, CDR2 ANQGSEA. CDR3 region: CSVGGAGNGYTF. Written as DNA, the CDR3 is TGCAGCGTAGGGGGGGCAGGAAATGGCTACACCTTC.

The chain has TRBV4-3 and TRBJ2-1, with D maybe TRBD2 (5 bases). Per the germline V gene, CDR1 is LGHNA and CDR2 is YSLEER. Trimming removed 4 bases from V and 3 bases from J, with 10 bases in between. CDR3 size: 14 residues. CDR3 protein: CASSRLAFYNEQFF. The CDR3 DNA is TGCGCCAGCAGCCGTCTAGCATTCTACAATGAGCAGTTCTTC.

The chain uses TRBV9 and TRBJ2-7; 9 positions agree with TRBD1. This CDR3 contains 14 residues. Trimming took 0 bases from V and 6 from J; bases not matched to a gene: 4. CDR1 SGDLS and CDR2 YYNGEE come from the germline V gene. The CDR3, as DNA: TGTGCCAGCAGCGTAGGTACAGGGGGCGGCGAGCAGTACTTC. Translating it yields CASSVGTGGGEQYF.

The genes are TRBV19 and TRBJ2-2; tentative D call: TRBD1 (5 bases). Germline CDR1 reads LNHDA; CDR2 reads SQIVND (reference sequence). This CDR3 contains 13 residues. The V end was cut by 4 bases, the J end by 6 bases, with 9 bases between. The DNA for the CDR3 is TGTGCCAGTAGTACAGGGCCCTCCGGGGAGCTGTTTTTT. Protein: CASSTGPSGELFF.

The chain recombines TRBV6-1 with TRBJ2-1; 10 bases are shared with TRBD2. Germline V gene data show CDR1 as MNHNS and CDR2 as SASEGT. V was pared by 6 bases and J by 3 bases, with 2 bases of the junction left unmatched. This CDR3 region has 14 residues. CDR3 in amino acids: CASRLAGLYNEQFF. CDR3 DNA sequence: TGTGCCAGCAGACTAGCGGGACTCTACAATGAGCAGTTCTTC.

The chain combines TRBV2 with TRBJ1-1; D is unresolved. This CDR3 has 13 amino acids. V lost 2 bases to trimming and J lost 3 bases, with 7 bases between them. Germline lookup yields CDR1 SNHLY and CDR2 FYNNEI. The CDR3 nucleotides are TGTGCCAGCAGTGAAAGTGAGTACACTGAAGCTTTCTTT. Protein sequence: CASSESEYTEAFF.

The chain has TRBV2 and TRBJ1-1; D is uncertain. The CDR3 length is 14 residues. V lost 1 base, J lost 0 bases, and 6 bases lay in between. Germline lookup yields CDR1 SNHLY and CDR2 FYNNEI. The DNA for the CDR3 is TGTGCCAGCAGTGAAGGCAGGATGAACACTGAAGCTTTCTTT. It codes for CASSEGRMNTEAFF.

The gene calls are TRBV5-8 and TRBJ2-4; D perhaps matches TRBD2 (5 bases). Trimming left V 2 bases short and J 0 bases short, with 12 bases between. Per the germline V gene, CDR1 is SGHTS and CDR2 is YDEGEE. The CDR3 extends over 16 amino acids. The CDR3 sequence: CASSFRTLLAKNIQYF. The CDR3 DNA reads TGTGCCAGCAGCTTCCGGACTTTACTAGCCAAAAACATTCAGTACTTC.

This clone was picked up one time. CDR3 residues: CASSTIWATYEQYF. In DNA, the CDR3 is TGCGCCAGCAGTACGATCTGGGCAACCTACGAGCAGTACTTC. This rearrangement joins TRBV23-1 to TRBJ2-7; no definite D call. TRBV23-1 is annotated as an ORF whose role is uncertain. CDR3 length: 14 amino acids. The germline V and J ends were trimmed by 5 bases and 2 bases, with 13 bases remaining between them.

This clone was found once. The V call is TRBV15, the J call TRBJ2-2; a weak D match, TRBD1 (5 bases). The CDR3 is 16 residues long. Per the germline V gene, CDR1 is LNHNV and CDR2 is YYDKDF (reference sequence). V gave up 3 bases and J gave up 4 bases, with 15 bases separating them. The CDR3 region has the DNA TGTGCCACCAGCAGCGGACATTCGGACGGCACCGGGGAGCTGTTTTTT. It codes for CATSSGHSDGTGELFF.

This chain links TRBV7-2 with TRBJ2-2, with 9 positions matching TRBD1. Germline assignment: CDR1 SGHTA and CDR2 FQGNSA. This CDR3 region has 18 residues. The trim removed 0 bases at V and 2 bases at J, leaving 7 bases unmatched. The CDR3 loop is CASSLARGQGGNTGELFF. CDR3 DNA sequence: TGTGCCAGCAGCTTAGCGCGGGGACAGGGCGGAAACACCGGGGAGCTGTTTTTT.

The chain carries TRBV7-3 and TRBJ2-2; unclear D gene. This CDR3 comprises 15 residues. Germline V gives CDR1 SGHTA, CDR2 FQGTGA. Trimming took 3 bases from V and 5 from J, leaving 13 bases between them. The CDR3 region is CASSLTGEGTGELFF. The CDR3 DNA follows: TGTGCCAGCAGCTTGACCGGAGAAGGAACCGGGGAGCTGTTTTTT.

The chain employs TRBV28 and TRBJ2-1; D is unresolved. The V end lost 2 bases, the J end lost 6 bases, and 8 bases lay between the germline ends. Germline assignment: CDR1 MDHEN and CDR2 SYDVKM. This CDR3 has 13 residues. The CDR3 DNA reads TGTGCCAGCAGTTTAATCACACGCAATGAGCAGTTCTTC. It encodes CASSLITRNEQFF.

This clone was detected only once. The chain recombines TRBV18 with TRBJ2-2; 10 bases are a match to TRBD1. The CDR3 spans 15 residues. The germline CDR1 and CDR2 sequences are KGHSH and LQKENI. The J segment lost 6 bases and the V segment lost 6 bases, leaving 7 bases of the junction unmatched. As DNA, the CDR3 is TGTGCCAGCTCTCGACAGGGGGCCTTGGCCGGGGAGCTGTTTTTT. Its protein product is CASSRQGALAGELFF.

J is TRBJ2-1 and V is TRBV27, with D tentatively TRBD2 (5 bases). V was shortened by 2 bases and J by 6 bases, with 8 bases between the two germline ends. The CDR3 runs 13 residues. Per germline, CDR1 MNHEY and CDR2 SMNVEV (reference sequence). The CDR3 DNA reads TGTGCCAGCAGTTTAGGAGGTCCCAATGAGCAGTTCTTC. It yields the protein CASSLGGPNEQFF.

The chain couples TRBV28 to TRBJ2-5; 7 nucleotides match TRBD2. CDR3 length equals 15 residues. Trimming took 3 bases from V and 2 from J; bases not matched to a gene: 6. CDR1 and CDR2 from the germline V gene are MDHEN and SYDVKM. In DNA form, the CDR3 reads TGTGCCAGCAGTTTCAGGAGCGGGACTCAAGAGACCCAGTACTTC. It yields the protein CASSFRSGTQETQYF.

The gene calls are TRBV27 and TRBJ2-1; maybe TRBD2 (5 bases). V gave up 2 bases and J gave up 4 bases, with 18 bases separating them. The CDR3 consists of 17 residues. Germline loops: CDR1 MNHEY, CDR2 SMNVEV (reference sequence). The DNA for the CDR3 is TGTGCCAGCAGTTTAATCTCCACGGGGTTTTTGTACAATGAGCAGTTCTTC. Amino acid sequence: CASSLISTGFLYNEQFF.

The gene calls are TRBV7-2 and TRBJ1-1, with TRBD1 matching 8 bases. The CDR3 spans 14 residues. Germline V lookup: CDR1 SGHTA, CDR2 FQGNSA. The V gene end was trimmed by 2 bases and the J gene end by 4 bases; junction bases not matched to a gene: 3. CDR3 residues: CASSLQGAGTEAFF. Here the CDR3 DNA reads TGTGCCAGCAGCTTACAGGGGGCAGGCACTGAAGCTTTCTTT.

This chain uses TRBV7-2 with TRBJ1-5, with TRBD1 matching 8 bases. This CDR3 is built from 14 residues. The junction had 4 bases not matched to a gene; V was cut back by 5 bases and J by 4 bases. Looked up from germline, CDR1 is SGHTA and CDR2 is FQGNSA. The CDR3 loop is CASSLTGENQPQHF. The CDR3 DNA sequence: TGTGCCAGCAGCCTGACAGGGGAAAATCAGCCCCAGCATTTT. Filled out from reference TRBV7-2 and TRBJ1-5, the complete variable domain reads GAGVSQSPSNKVTEKGKDVELRCDPISGHTALYWYRQSLGQGLEFLIYFQGNSAPDKSGLPSDRFSAERTGGSVSTLTIQRTQQEDSAVYLCASSLTGENQPQHFGDGTRLSIL.

In its sample, this clone was seen once. The chain has TRBV7-9 and TRBJ2-7; 13 positions match TRBD2. The germline V gene encodes CDR1 SEHNR and CDR2 FQNEAQ (reference sequence). The ends lost 5 bases at V and 5 bases at J; junction bases unmatched: 6. The CDR3 loop spans 15 amino acids. The CDR3 sequence is CASSLPGTSGNEQYF. CDR3 sequence (DNA): TGTGCCAGCAGCCTCCCCGGGACTAGCGGGAACGAGCAGTACTTC.

The gene calls are TRBV20-1 and TRBJ2-1; tentative D call: TRBD2 (6 bases). Per germline, CDR1 DFQATT and CDR2 SNEGSKA (reference sequence). V was pared by 4 bases and J by 6 bases, with 7 bases between. The CDR3 consists of 11 residues. Here the CDR3 reads CSATSVNEQFF. Written as DNA, the CDR3 is TGCAGTGCTACTAGCGTCAATGAGCAGTTCTTC.

This chain connects TRBV7-3 to TRBJ1-2; no reliable D call. There are 13 residues in the CDR3. Deletions cut 3 bases from V and 2 bases from J, with 7 bases between. Germline V gene sequence: CDR1 SGHTA, CDR2 FQGTGA. Here the CDR3 reads CASSFRGNYGYTF. The CDR3 coding sequence is TGTGCCAGCAGCTTCAGAGGGAACTATGGCTACACCTTC. Looking up the rest from reference TRBV7-3 and TRBJ1-2 gives the full variable domain: GAGVSQTPSNKVTEKGKYVELRCDPISGHTALYWYRQSLGQGPEFLIYFQGTGAADDSGLPNDRFFAVRPEGSVSTLKIQRTERGDSAVYLCASSFRGNYGYTFGSGTRLTVV.